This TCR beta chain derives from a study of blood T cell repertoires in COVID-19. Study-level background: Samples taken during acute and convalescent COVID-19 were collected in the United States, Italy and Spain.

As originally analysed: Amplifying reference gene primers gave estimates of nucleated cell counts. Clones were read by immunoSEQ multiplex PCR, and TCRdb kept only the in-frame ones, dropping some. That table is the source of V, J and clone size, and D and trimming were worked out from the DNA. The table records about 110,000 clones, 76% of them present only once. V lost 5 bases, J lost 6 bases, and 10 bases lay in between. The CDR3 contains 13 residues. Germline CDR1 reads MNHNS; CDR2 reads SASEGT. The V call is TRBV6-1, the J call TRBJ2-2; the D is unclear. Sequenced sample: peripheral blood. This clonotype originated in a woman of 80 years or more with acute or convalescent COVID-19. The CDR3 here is CASSYMAPGELFF. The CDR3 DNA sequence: TGTGCCAGCAGTTATATGGCCCCCGGGGAGCTGTTTTTT.